Listed below are T cell receptor beta chains from one sample, sequenced in a study of cytomegalovirus exposure and HLA in healthy donors. Some clones are missing from TCRdb's copy, which holds only in-frame ones; the method was immunoSEQ multiplex PCR. Counted here are 50,000 or so clones, 82% occurring once; the ten biggest clones make up approximately 3%. Sequencing input: PBMCs. All receptors derive from a woman under 30 in good health and CMV-seronegative. CDR3s include the opening cysteine and the closing phenylalanine or tryptophan. Fields, in order: D gene, clone size, V gene, J gene, CDR3 DNA, CDR3 protein. A D gene is named only where the DNA matches it firmly. For some rows the clone size is stated as once, few or many, or as a class when expanded; others skip it.

D: TRBD1
size: .
V: TRBV7-7
J: TRBJ1-2
DNA: TGTGCTAGCAGCTTTACTGACCCCCCAGGGGGCGACCTCTATGGCTACACCTTC
CDR3: CASSFTDPPGGDLYGYTF

D: .
size: .
V: TRBV21-1
J: TRBJ2-1
DNA: TGTGCCAGCAGCAAAGGGAGAACTCAGACCAATGAGCAGTTCTTC
CDR3: CASSKGRTQTNEQFF

D: .
size: .
V: TRBV7-3
J: TRBJ2-3
DNA: TGTGCCAGCAGCTTACAACCAGGGGTGGAGGATACGCAGTATTTT
CDR3: CASSLQPGVEDTQYF

D: .
size: .
V: TRBV9
J: TRBJ2-1
DNA: TGTGCCAGCAGCGTAGGGTCGTTGGTCGGACTCTTCCTCAATGAGCAGTTCTTC
CDR3: CASSVGSLVGLFLNEQFF

D: .
size: .
V: TRBV2
J: TRBJ2-1
DNA: TGTGCCAGCTGCAACGGGGTATATCTTTGGGAGCAGTTCTTC
CDR3: CASCNGVYLWEQFF

D: TRBD1
size: .
V: TRBV19
J: TRBJ1-5
DNA: TGTGCCAGTAGAGCACAGGGGCCCGCCGCCAATCAGCCCCAGCATTTT
CDR3: CASRAQGPAANQPQHF

D: .
size: .
V: TRBV7-9
J: TRBJ2-3
DNA: TGTGCCAGCAGCTTCCTGGTTGGCACGAGCACAGATACGCAGTATTTT
CDR3: CASSFLVGTSTDTQYF

D: .
size: .
V: TRBV11-2
J: TRBJ1-4
DNA: TGTGCCAGCAGCTTAGAGCAGGGCGGTAATGAAAAACTGTTTTTT
CDR3: CASSLEQGGNEKLFF

D: .
size: .
V: TRBV28
J: TRBJ2-5
DNA: TGTGCCAGCAGTTCCTTTGCAGCCCAGTACTTC
CDR3: CASSSFAAQYF

D: .
size: .
V: TRBV14
J: TRBJ2-7
DNA: TGTGCCAGCAGCCAAGATCTTCTCTACGAGCAGTACTTC
CDR3: CASSQDLLYEQYF

D: TRBD2
size: .
V: TRBV4-2
J: TRBJ2-1
DNA: TGTGCCAGCAGCCAAGATCGTTGGGCGGGAGAAGTCTATGAGCAGTTCTTC
CDR3: CASSQDRWAGEVYEQFF

D: TRBD2
size: .
V: TRBV19
J: TRBJ2-7
DNA: TGTGCCAGTAGTCCTAGACTAGCGGGAGGGTCCGAGCAGTACTTC
CDR3: CASSPRLAGGSEQYF

D: .
size: .
V: TRBV4-1
J: TRBJ1-2
DNA: TGCGCCAGCAGCCAAGATGCGGGGGAGAGGTATGGCTACACCTTC
CDR3: CASSQDAGERYGYTF

D: TRBD1
size: once
V: TRBV30
J: TRBJ1-2
DNA: TGTGCCTGGAGTATCACGACAGGGCAAGGCTACACCTTC
CDR3: CAWSITTGQGYTF

D: .
size: once
V: TRBV5-1
J: TRBJ1-3
DNA: TGCGCCAGCAGCTTGGAAGGGGTGTCTGGAAACACCATATATTTT
CDR3: CASSLEGVSGNTIYF

D: .
size: .
V: TRBV11-2
J: TRBJ2-7
DNA: TGTGCCAGCAGCTTAGGGCAGGTCTACGAGCAGTACTTC
CDR3: CASSLGQVYEQYF

D: .
size: .
V: TRBV27
J: TRBJ2-1
DNA: TGTGCGACCGGGGGAATCTACAATGAGCAGTTCTTC
CDR3: CATGGIYNEQFF

D: TRBD1
size: .
V: TRBV5-1
J: TRBJ1-3
DNA: TGCGCCAGCAGCAAAGGGACAGCTGGAAACACCATATATTTT
CDR3: CASSKGTAGNTIYF

D: .
size: .
V: TRBV29-1
J: TRBJ1-1
DNA: TGCAGCGTTGGACAGGTACAGAACACTGAAGCTTTCTTT
CDR3: CSVGQVQNTEAFF

D: TRBD2
size: .
V: TRBV9
J: TRBJ2-1
DNA: TGTGCCAGCAGCGGGGGACTAGCGGGAGTTCCCTACAATGAGCAGTTCTTC
CDR3: CASSGGLAGVPYNEQFF

D: .
size: .
V: TRBV7-2
J: TRBJ2-7
DNA: TGTGCCAGCAGGCCGGGACTCCTTTACGAGCAGTACTTC
CDR3: CASRPGLLYEQYF

D: .
size: .
V: TRBV10-2
J: TRBJ2-7
DNA: TGCGCCAGCAGGGGGGCTTTCTACGAGCAGTACTTC
CDR3: CASRGAFYEQYF

D: .
size: .
V: TRBV5-1
J: TRBJ1-5
DNA: TGCGCCAGCAGCTTCGGGGGTAATCAGCCCCAGCATTTT
CDR3: CASSFGGNQPQHF

D: .
size: .
V: TRBV2
J: TRBJ1-1
DNA: TGTGCCAGCAGCCCCAGGACAGCCACTGAAGCTTTCTTT
CDR3: CASSPRTATEAFF

D: .
size: .
V: TRBV27
J: TRBJ2-1
DNA: TGTGCCAGCAGTTTCGGACTGGAGCAGTTCTTC
CDR3: CASSFGLEQFF

D: TRBD2
size: .
V: TRBV4-1
J: TRBJ2-3
DNA: TGCGCCAGCAGCCATCCGGGAGGCGGGGCAGATACGCAGTATTTT
CDR3: CASSHPGGGADTQYF

D: .
size: once
V: TRBV5-6
J: TRBJ2-1
DNA: TGTGCCAGCAGCTTTGAAACGAGCTCCTACAATGAGCAGTTCTTC
CDR3: CASSFETSSYNEQFF

D: .
size: .
V: TRBV5-1
J: TRBJ1-2
DNA: TGCGCCAGCAGTTTTTTACCAGCCAATATACAGCTTGTTTATGGCTACACCTTC
CDR3: CASSFLPANIQLVYGYTF

D: TRBD1
size: once
V: TRBV29-1
J: TRBJ2-7
DNA: TGCAGCGTTGAAGATAGGGGACAGGGAGGCTACGAGCAGTACTTC
CDR3: CSVEDRGQGGYEQYF

D: TRBD1
size: .
V: TRBV18
J: TRBJ2-3
DNA: TGTGCCAGCTCACCCCTGGGACAGGGCGCAGATACGCAGTATTTT
CDR3: CASSPLGQGADTQYF

D: .
size: .
V: TRBV7-9
J: TRBJ2-2
DNA: TGTGCCACCCCCCCCGACAGCTACACCGGGGAGCTGTTTTTT
CDR3: CATPPDSYTGELFF

D: .
size: once
V: TRBV9
J: TRBJ1-3
DNA: TGTGCCAGCAGCGTAGCCCGGACAGCGAGCTCTGGAAACACCATATATTTT
CDR3: CASSVARTASSGNTIYF

D: .
size: .
V: TRBV27
J: TRBJ1-6
DNA: TGTGCCAGCATCCCAAGTGGGGCGGGGTGGGATAATTCACCCCTCCACTTT
CDR3: CASIPSGAGWDNSPLHF

D: .
size: .
V: TRBV9
J: TRBJ2-7
DNA: TGTGCCAGCAGCCCCCAACCGGGAGTAGTAACCTACGAGCAGTACTTC
CDR3: CASSPQPGVVTYEQYF

D: TRBD2
size: .
V: TRBV28
J: TRBJ2-2
DNA: TGTGCCAGCAGTTCCGCGGCTAGCGGGTTCACCGGGGAGCTGTTTTTT
CDR3: CASSSAASGFTGELFF

D: .
size: .
V: TRBV5-5
J: TRBJ1-1
DNA: TGTGCCAGCAGCCGACAGAGAATGAACACTGAAGCTTTCTTT
CDR3: CASSRQRMNTEAFF

D: TRBD1
size: .
V: TRBV30
J: TRBJ2-1
DNA: TGTGCCTGGAGAGGACAGGCCTACAATGAGCAGTTCTTC
CDR3: CAWRGQAYNEQFF

D: TRBD1
size: .
V: TRBV27
J: TRBJ2-2
DNA: TGTGCCAGCAGTGTAACCGGGACAGGGGCGATTGGGACCGGGGAGCTGTTTTTT
CDR3: CASSVTGTGAIGTGELFF

D: .
size: .
V: TRBV28
J: TRBJ1-4
DNA: TGTGCCAGCAGTTTGGGGAGGGGCTTTGAAAAACTGTTTTTT
CDR3: CASSLGRGFEKLFF

D: .
size: .
V: TRBV6-1
J: TRBJ1-2
DNA: TGTGCCAGCAGTGATCTTGCGTGGGGGGGGGCACCCAACTATGGCTACACCTTC
CDR3: CASSDLAWGGAPNYGYTF

D: TRBD1
size: .
V: TRBV15
J: TRBJ1-2
DNA: TGTGCCACCAGCAGAGATCAGGGGGCGGGGGGCTACACCTTC
CDR3: CATSRDQGAGGYTF

D: TRBD1
size: .
V: TRBV7-9
J: TRBJ2-7
DNA: TGTGCCAGCAGCTTAGGAGGGACAGATCCCTACGAGCAGTACTTC
CDR3: CASSLGGTDPYEQYF

D: TRBD2
size: .
V: TRBV4-1
J: TRBJ2-5
DNA: TGCGCCAGCAGCCAGGGAGGGGTTGAAGAGACCCAGTACTTC
CDR3: CASSQGGVEETQYF

D: TRBD1
size: few
V: TRBV7-2
J: TRBJ1-2
DNA: TGTGCCAGCAGCTTAGAGGGACAGGGGGCAAGAGGCTACACCTTC
CDR3: CASSLEGQGARGYTF

D: TRBD2
size: .
V: TRBV6-1
J: TRBJ2-7
DNA: TGTGCCAGCAGCTTCGGGACTAGCGGCTCCTACGAGCAGTACTTC
CDR3: CASSFGTSGSYEQYF

D: .
size: .
V: TRBV28
J: TRBJ1-6
DNA: TGTGCCAGCATTTTAGGGCGCGGGAATTCACCCCTCCACTTT
CDR3: CASILGRGNSPLHF

D: TRBD2
size: .
V: TRBV4-1
J: TRBJ2-2
DNA: TGCGCCAGCAGCCACGGCCCGGGACTAGCGGACACCGGGGAGCTGTTTTTT
CDR3: CASSHGPGLADTGELFF

D: TRBD1
size: .
V: TRBV5-4
J: TRBJ2-1
DNA: TGTGCCAGCAGCTCGGGACAGACCAATGAGCAGTTCTTC
CDR3: CASSSGQTNEQFF